These 32 T cell receptor beta chains share one sample of origin, sequenced in a study of T cells of healthy individuals. One entry per CDR3 protein, called by TCRdb with MiXCR from the 5' RACE reads. The repertoire consists of tens of thousands of distinct CDR3 sequences, with approximately 4.7% occurring once and the leading ten covering 6.5% to 8%. Receptors originate from a female donor in good health.

This clonotype was observed a few times. The chain uses TRBV4-1 and TRBJ2-3; no firm D call. The CDR3 has 13 amino acids. In germline, CDR1 is MGHRA, CDR2 YSYEKL. V dropped 2 bases and J dropped 6 bases, with 9 bases sitting between them. Here the CDR3 DNA reads TGCGCCAGCAGCCAAACCCCCGGGGATACGCAGTATTTT. As protein: CASSQTPGDTQYF.

The V and J genes are TRBV4-2 and TRBJ1-2, with D hard to call. Trimming took off 0 bases at V and 8 bases at J, with 4 bases between the two ends. The CDR3 covers 11 residues. Germline loops: CDR1 LGHNA, CDR2 YNFKEQ. CDR3: CASSQDWGYTF. In DNA, the CDR3 is TGTGCCAGCAGCCAAGACTGGGGCTACACCTTC.

The chain couples TRBV30 to TRBJ1-1; 7 bases agree with TRBD1. The CDR3 extends over 15 amino acids. V lost 5 bases to trimming and J lost 5 bases; unmatched junction nucleotides: 14. Germline V CDR1 and CDR2: GTSNPN, SVGIG (reference sequence). The CDR3 region has the DNA TGTGCCTGGTCCGGGACAGTTAACGTTGAAACTGAAGCTTTCTTT. This translates into CAWSGTVNVETEAFF.

The gene calls are TRBV27 and TRBJ2-3; 8 positions agree with TRBD2. Per germline, CDR1 MNHEY and CDR2 SMNVEV (reference sequence). The CDR3 loop spans 14 amino acids. Germline trimming cut 6 bases from V and 4 bases from J; bases unmatched to any gene: 6. The CDR3 sequence is CASRLRLAPDTQYF. The DNA for the CDR3 is TGTGCCAGCAGACTCCGACTAGCGCCAGATACGCAGTATTTT.

V usage is TRBV2 and J usage is TRBJ1-5, with TRBD1 matching over 7 bases. The CDR3 is 18 residues long. The trim removed 2 bases at V and 0 bases at J, leaving 10 bases unmatched. Germline V CDR1 and CDR2: SNHLY, FYNNEI. The CDR3 DNA is TGTGCCAGCAGTGAAAGCGGACAGGTCTTATATAGCAATCAGCCCCAGCATTTT. Its protein is CASSESGQVLYSNQPQHF.

This clonotype was picked up many times. The chain couples TRBV7-8 to TRBJ2-1, with TRBD2 identical over 8 bases. CDR3 length: 14 amino acids. Germline V CDR1 and CDR2: SGHVS, FQNEAQ. Germline trimming cut 5 bases from V and 9 bases from J; bases unmatched to any gene: 9. The chain's CDR3 is CASSILREGGEQFF. In nucleotides, the CDR3 is TGTGCCAGCAGCATACTCCGGGAGGGAGGTGAGCAGTTCTTC.

This clonotype was seen repeatedly, ten times or more. V gene TRBV6-5 combines with J gene TRBJ2-7; 7 nucleotides line up with TRBD1. This CDR3 comprises 13 residues. Trimming removed 5 bases from V and 5 bases from J; junction bases left unmatched: 6. Germline V gives CDR1 MNHEY, CDR2 SVGAGI. CDR3 nucleotide sequence: TGTGCCAGCAGTCGACAGGGCTACGACGAGCAGTACTTC. Protein sequence: CASSRQGYDEQYF.

This clonotype was found a few times. The chain carries TRBV13 and TRBJ2-3; weak D call: TRBD2 (6 bases). Trimming pared 10 bases from V and 3 bases from J, leaving 14 bases between. Per the germline V gene, CDR1 is PRHDT and CDR2 is FYEKMQ (reference sequence). The CDR3 runs to 13 residues. CDR3 protein: CATSSVSTDTQYF. In DNA, the CDR3 is TGTGCCACCTCTAGCGTTTCAACAGATACGCAGTATTTT.

This clonotype was counted many times. The V call is TRBV29-1, the J call TRBJ1-5, with no clear D. Germline V lookup: CDR1 SQVTM, CDR2 ANQGSEA. With 4 bases removed from V and 4 bases from J, the gap between germline ends came to 17 bases. The CDR3 spans 15 residues. The CDR3 region is CSVVWGLTGNQPQHF. The DNA of the CDR3 is TGCAGCGTTGTTTGGGGTCTTACGGGGAATCAGCCCCAGCATTTT.

This clonotype was counted many times. The genes are TRBV28 and TRBJ2-7, with TRBD1 matching 9 bases. The CDR3 runs 17 residues. V gave up 6 bases and J gave up 2 bases; unmatched junction bases: 14. The germline CDR1 and CDR2 sequences are MDHEN and SYDVKM. Written as DNA, the CDR3 is TGTGCCAGCAGCCTAGCTGGACAGGGGATGGGGACCTACGAGCAGTACTTC. This gives the protein CASSLAGQGMGTYEQYF.

In its sample, this clonotype was seen many times. The chain has TRBV9 and TRBJ1-4; TRBD1 might be the D (6 bases). CDR3 length: 15 amino acids. Trimming stripped 3 bases from V and 1 base from J, with 10 bases between. Germline values: CDR1 SGDLS, CDR2 YYNGEE. CDR3 region: CASSALTGTNEKLFF. The CDR3, as DNA: TGTGCCAGCAGCGCCCTGACAGGAACTAATGAAAAACTGTTTTTT.

In its sample, this clonotype was seen many times. The chain couples TRBV6-2 or TRBV6-3 to TRBJ1-5; weak D call: TRBD1 (5 bases). The CDR3 has 15 residues. Germline lookup yields CDR1 MNHEY and CDR2 SVGEGT. The V end was cut by 6 bases, the J end by 3 bases, with 15 bases between. CDR3 DNA sequence: TGTGCCAGCAGCCCATGGGACGGATACAATCAGCCCCAGCATTTT. This sequence encodes CASSPWDGYNQPQHF.

This clonotype appeared many times. This chain joins TRBV29-1 and TRBJ2-2; D remains ambiguous. Trimming took off 7 bases at V and 10 bases at J, with 19 bases between the two ends. The germline gives CDR1 SQVTM, CDR2 ANQGSEA. This CDR3 comprises 13 residues. The CDR3 protein is CSAIVGPDLELFF. CDR3 coding DNA: TGCAGCGCCATAGTAGGGCCGGATCTGGAGCTGTTTTTT.

The table lists this clonotype with a few counts. The chain has TRBV10-2 and TRBJ1-2, with D hard to call. Germline assignment: CDR1 WSHSY and CDR2 SAAADI. The CDR3 has 14 residues. Trimming cost V 4 bases and J 5 bases, with 14 bases left between them. CDR3 protein: CASSGPSRAYGYTF. The CDR3 DNA reads TGCGCCAGCAGTGGCCCATCCCGGGCTTATGGCTACACCTTC.

This clonotype turned up a few times. The V and J genes are TRBV6-5 and TRBJ2-7, with D perhaps given as TRBD1 or TRBD2 (5 bases each). Trimming shortened V by 5 bases and J by 3 bases, and 14 bases separated the two germline ends. Germline CDR1 is MNHEY and CDR2 is SVGAGI. CDR3 size: 14 residues. As DNA, the CDR3 is TGTGCCAGCAGTCCGGGACGGAGAAACTACGAGCAGTACTTC. Residues: CASSPGRRNYEQYF.

The rearrangement links TRBV5-4 to TRBJ1-2; tentatively, D is TRBD1 (5 bases). CDR1 is SGHNT, CDR2 YYREEE, per germline (reference sequence). The CDR3 consists of 15 residues. With 2 bases removed from V and 8 bases from J, the gap between germline ends came to 19 bases. The CDR3 nucleotides read TGTGCCAGCAGCTTAGGGACCAATACGAACAGGGGCTACACCTTC. Protein sequence: CASSLGTNTNRGYTF.

This clonotype has only a few counts. V and J are TRBV9 and TRBJ1-5; weak D call: TRBD1 (5 bases). The germline V gene encodes CDR1 SGDLS and CDR2 YYNGEE. V shed 0 bases and J shed 0 bases, with 13 bases lying between them. This CDR3 has 17 amino acids. CDR3 residues: CASSVVDSLYSNQPQHF. CDR3 nucleotides: TGTGCCAGCAGCGTAGTCGACAGCCTCTATAGCAATCAGCCCCAGCATTTT.

This clonotype was seen repeatedly, ten times or more. The gene calls are TRBV5-1 and TRBJ2-7; D remains ambiguous. Germline V lookup: CDR1 SGHRS, CDR2 YFSETQ. V gave up 5 bases and J gave up 2 bases, with 14 bases separating them. The CDR3 totals 14 residues. The CDR3 bases are TGCGCCAGCAGTCCAACGGGTACGACCTACGAGCAGTACTTC. Translation gives CASSPTGTTYEQYF.

A word on this clonotype: A single base separates this from a much larger clone, so it may be a read error. The V call is TRBV7-6, the J call TRBJ2-1; D is undetermined. The V gene lost 1 base and the J gene lost 3 bases, with 13 bases spanning the gap. There are 16 residues in the CDR3. Germline CDR1 reads SGHVS; CDR2 reads FNYEAQ. This CDR3 reads CASSLVPSLFYNEQFF. The CDR3 nucleotides read TGTGCCAGCAGCTTAGTTCCCAGCCTCTTCTACAATGAGCAGTTCTTC. The full variable domain, with the rest looked up from reference TRBV7-6 and TRBJ2-1, is GAGVSQSPRYKVTKRGQDVALRCDPISGHVSLYWYRQALGQGPEFLTYFNYEAQQDKSGLPNDRFSAERPEGSISTLTIQRTEQRDSAMYRCASSLVPSLFYNEQFFGPGTRLTVL.

In its sample, this clonotype was seen many times. The chain recombines TRBV27 with TRBJ2-2; no definite D call. The CDR3 contains 12 residues. Germline V gene sequence: CDR1 MNHEY, CDR2 SMNVEV (reference sequence). The V gene lost 4 bases and the J gene lost 7 bases, with 7 bases spanning the gap. The chain's CDR3 is CASSWIGGELFF. DNA of the CDR3: TGTGCCAGCAGTTGGATTGGCGGGGAGCTGTTTTTT.

At least ten counts were recorded for this clonotype. The V and J genes are TRBV28 and TRBJ1-6; no definite D call. Trimming removed 7 bases at V and 7 bases at J, with 11 bases between. Germline lookup yields CDR1 MDHEN and CDR2 SYDVKM. The CDR3 sequence is 13 residues long. The CDR3, as DNA: TGTGCCAGCAAGGCAGGCTGGAATTCACCCCTCCACTTT. Protein product: CASKAGWNSPLHF.

This clonotype has a count of ten or more. This chain links TRBV24-1 with TRBJ2-2, with TRBD2 identical over 11 bases. The germline V gene encodes CDR1 KGHDR and CDR2 SFDVKD. J lost 2 bases, V lost 5 bases, and 12 bases had no gene match. This CDR3 region has 19 residues. The CDR3 sequence is CATSGSSGRNAINTGELFF. The CDR3 nucleotides are TGTGCCACCAGTGGATCTAGCGGGAGGAACGCTATTAACACCGGGGAGCTGTTTTTT.

This clonotype was picked up many times. This chain's CDR3 is CASSLNPGQGNEKLFF. The CDR3 DNA sequence: TGCGCCAGCAGCTTGAATCCTGGACAGGGGAATGAAAAACTGTTTTTT. The chain joins TRBV5-1 to TRBJ1-4, with TRBD1 identical over 9 bases. The germline V gene has CDR1 SGHRS and CDR2 YFSETQ. This CDR3 region has 16 residues. Unmatched junction bases numbered 6, after V lost 1 base and J lost 5 bases.

This clonotype was recorded at least ten times. The V gene is TRBV10-3, the J gene TRBJ2-4; 8 nucleotides match TRBD1. This CDR3 is 19 amino acids long. The V segment lost 4 bases and the J segment 1 base; nucleotides outside the gene matches: 15. CDR1 and CDR2 from the germline V gene are ENHRY and SYGVKD. The CDR3 nucleotides are TGTGCCATCAGTGCCTACAGGGGGGACCTCGAATTGGCCAAAAACATTCAGTACTTC. Its protein is CAISAYRGDLELAKNIQYF.

The chain links TRBV6-5 to TRBJ1-1; 7 positions agree with TRBD1. The V segment lost 7 bases and the J segment 3 bases; nucleotides outside the gene matches: 2. CDR1 is MNHEY, CDR2 SVGAGI, per germline. The CDR3 contains 12 residues. CDR3: CASIDRDTEAFF. CDR3 in DNA: TGTGCCAGCATCGACAGGGACACTGAAGCTTTCTTT.

The chain combines TRBV27 with TRBJ2-1; D might be TRBD1 (6 bases). CDR1 and CDR2 (germline): MNHEY, SMNVEV (reference sequence). V lost 5 bases and J lost 7, with 15 bases in between. The CDR3 spans 14 residues. The CDR3 nucleotides read TGTGCCAGCAGTATTGCCGGGACAACGAATGAGCAGTTCTTC. Encoded protein: CASSIAGTTNEQFF.

Remarks on this clonotype: A much larger clone is a single base away; this may be a read error. V usage is TRBV7-9 and J usage is TRBJ1-2, with D possibly matching TRBD1 (5 bases). V was pared by 4 bases and J by 7 bases, with 19 bases between. The CDR3 sequence is 15 residues long. Germline CDR1 is SEHNR and CDR2 is FQNEAQ (reference sequence). CDR3 in amino acids: CASSWQRSGTSGYTF. In DNA form, the CDR3 reads TGTGCCAGCAGCTGGCAAAGGTCGGGGACCTCTGGCTACACCTTC. The full variable domain, completed using reference TRBV7-9 and TRBJ1-2, is DTGVSQNPRHKITKRGQNVTFRCDPISEHNRLYWYRQTLGQGPEFLTYFQNEAQLEKSRLLSDRFSAERPKGSFSTLEIQRTEQGDSAMYLCASSWQRSGTSGYTFGSGTRLTVV.

This clonotype was seen a few times. V gene TRBV20-1 combines with J gene TRBJ2-7, with TRBD2 matching over 9 bases. Trimming removed 4 bases from V and 2 bases from J; junction bases left unmatched: 3. The CDR3 has 13 residues. Germline V gives CDR1 DFQATT, CDR2 SNEGSKA (reference sequence). For the CDR3, the DNA is TGCAGTGCTATTAGCGGGAGAACCTACGAGCAGTACTTC. Translated: CSAISGRTYEQYF.

This clonotype was detected ten times or more. This chain connects TRBV7-9 to TRBJ2-3, with unresolved D. V was pared by 0 bases and J by 6 bases, with 10 bases between. Germline V lookup: CDR1 SEHNR, CDR2 FQNEAQ (reference sequence). CDR3 length equals 14 residues. DNA for the CDR3: TGTGCCAGCAGCTTAGCGTTCCCGTCGGATACGCAGTATTTT. Encoded protein: CASSLAFPSDTQYF.

This clonotype was detected many times. The chain couples TRBV5-1 to TRBJ1-5; D might be TRBD1 (6 bases). V was clipped by 1 base and J by 4 bases, with 6 bases between them. CDR1 is SGHRS, CDR2 YFSETQ, per germline. The CDR3 consists of 13 residues. The CDR3 coding sequence is TGCGCCAGCAGCTTGCAGGGGAATCAGCCCCAGCATTTT. The encoded protein is CASSLQGNQPQHF.

This clonotype was observed a handful of times. This chain connects TRBV21-1 to TRBJ1-5; the table's TRBD1 call for D was not verified on the DNA. TRBV21-1 is classified as a pseudogene. The CDR3 is 17 amino acids. CDR3 loop: CASSKEKGDRHGQPQHF. The CDR3 coding sequence is TGTGCCAGCAGCAAAGAAAAAGGCGACAGGCATGGGCAGCCCCAGCATTTT.

This clonotype has a handful of counts. The chain couples TRBV3-1 to TRBJ2-3; D unclear. The CDR3 consists of 16 residues. V was clipped by 0 bases and J by 1 base, with 11 bases between them. Germline-derived CDR1 and CDR2 are LGHDT and YNNKEL (reference sequence). CDR3 region: CASSQDLGIGTDTQYF. The CDR3 nucleotides read TGTGCCAGCAGCCAAGATCTGGGGATCGGCACAGATACGCAGTATTTT.